The 27 T cell receptor beta chains in this list originate from one sample, sequenced in a study of shared clonotypes between healthy human individuals. TCRdb's table, derived via immunoSEQ multiplex PCR, lists solely in-frame clones and lacks some. This sample has some 660,000 clones, with around 73% found just once. Sequencing was done on a sample of memory CD4+ T cells sorted from blood. As to subset: CD45RA-negative fraction. These receptors were collected from a woman in her 30s in good health.

The V and J genes are TRBV7-2 and TRBJ2-3, with D tentatively TRBD2 (5 bases). The length of the CDR3 is 12 residues. V lost 4 bases, J lost 11 bases, and 13 bases lay in between. Germline CDR1 is SGHTA and CDR2 is FQGNSA. The CDR3 protein is CASSSPGLRQYF. CDR3 in DNA: TGTGCCAGCAGCTCACCCGGACTCAGGCAGTATTTT. Variable domain in full (rest from reference TRBV7-2 and TRBJ2-3): GAGVSQSPSNKVTEKGKDVELRCDPISGHTALYWYRQSLGQGLEFLIYFQGNSAPDKSGLPSDRFSAERTGGSVSTLTIQRTQQEDSAVYLCASSSPGLRQYFGPGTRLTVL.

The chain uses TRBV29-1 and TRBJ1-2, with D possibly matching TRBD1 (6 bases). Germline V CDR1 and CDR2: SQVTM, ANQGSEA. The CDR3 spans 13 residues. Trimming pared 5 bases from V and 4 bases from J, leaving 14 bases between. The CDR3 DNA reads as TGCAGCGTTAGAGGGGGGCGAGGCTATGGCTACACCTTC. Amino acid sequence: CSVRGGRGYGYTF.

The chain couples TRBV2 to TRBJ1-2, with 8 bases matching TRBD1. V lost 2 bases and J lost 3; bases outside the gene matches: 2. The CDR3 is 14 residues long. Germline CDR1 SNHLY, CDR2 FYNNEI. The CDR3, as DNA: TGTGCCAGCAGTGAATGGGACAGGTACTATGGCTACACCTTC. This codes for CASSEWDRYYGYTF.

The chain recombines TRBV28 with TRBJ1-5; D is possibly TRBD1 (6 bases). The CDR3 extends over 14 amino acids. Germline CDR1 and CDR2: MDHEN and SYDVKM. DNA of the CDR3: TGTACTAAATCGGGACATCGGGCCCTCTTGCCCCAGCATTTT. The encoded protein is CTKSGHRALLPQHF.

This chain links TRBV5-5 with TRBJ1-1; D remains unclear. This CDR3 comprises 14 residues. Germline V gene lookup returns CDR1 SGHKS and CDR2 YYEKEE (reference sequence). The V end lost 2 bases, the J end lost 0 bases, and 8 bases lay between the germline ends. The CDR3 sequence is CASSFFSMNTEAFF. CDR3 in DNA: TGTGCCAGCAGCTTTTTTTCAATGAACACTGAAGCTTTCTTT.

This rearrangement joins TRBV30 to TRBJ1-3; D might be TRBD1 (6 bases). From germline, CDR1 is GTSNPN and CDR2 SVGIG (reference sequence). This CDR3 has 12 residues. Trimming left V 6 bases short and J 4 bases short, with 10 bases between. CDR3 DNA sequence: TGTGCCTGCACAGGGCGAGGAAACACCATATATTTT. Translated, it gives CACTGRGNTIYF.

V usage is TRBV5-1 and J usage is TRBJ2-1; D not resolved. V lost 2 bases and J 3 bases, leaving 12 bases between the germline ends. The CDR3 runs 15 residues. Germline CDR1 is SGHRS and CDR2 is YFSETQ. The CDR3 bases are TGCGCCAGCAGCTTATCAGGACGCGACTACAATGAGCAGTTCTTC. Translation gives CASSLSGRDYNEQFF.

The V call is TRBV7-6, the J call TRBJ2-5; D perhaps matches TRBD1 (5 bases). With 1 base removed from V and 4 bases from J, the gap between germline ends came to 22 bases. Germline V gene lookup returns CDR1 SGHVS and CDR2 FNYEAQ. The CDR3 has 18 amino acids. CDR3 sequence (DNA): TGTGCCAGCAGCTTAGGGTGGCTCGCTGGGGCTGGTTTAGAGACCCAGTACTTC. It yields the protein CASSLGWLAGAGLETQYF.

The gene calls are TRBV5-1 and TRBJ2-1; D ambiguous. This CDR3 has 15 residues. V lost 4 bases, J lost 3 bases, and 14 bases lay in between. Germline V gene lookup returns CDR1 SGHRS and CDR2 YFSETQ. This chain's CDR3 is CASSPASSGYNEQFF. The CDR3 bases are TGCGCCAGCAGCCCCGCGAGCAGTGGCTACAATGAGCAGTTCTTC. Drawing the rest from reference TRBV5-1 and TRBJ2-1, the complete variable domain is KAGVTQTPRYLIKTRGQQVTLSCSPISGHRSVSWYQQTPGQGLQFLFEYFSETQRNKGNFPGRFSGRQFSNSRSEMNVSTLELGDSALYLCASSPASSGYNEQFFGPGTRLTVL.

The chain uses TRBV6-1 and TRBJ2-1, with 9 nucleotides matching TRBD2. Germline-derived CDR1 and CDR2 are MNHNS and SASEGT. The junction had 10 bases not matched to a gene; V was cut back by 7 bases and J by 9 bases. The CDR3 runs to 14 residues. CDR3 region: CASTNAGGPGEQFF. The CDR3 region has the DNA TGTGCCAGCACCAACGCGGGAGGGCCGGGTGAGCAGTTCTTC.

The gene calls are TRBV28 and TRBJ1-2; unclear D gene. CDR1 MDHEN and CDR2 SYDVKM come from the germline V gene. The V and J ends lost 7 bases and 5 bases respectively, with 14 bases between them. The length of the CDR3 is 13 residues. The CDR3 nucleotides are TGTGCCAGCACCCCCGAGCCTGGGTATGGCTACACCTTC. The encoded protein is CASTPEPGYGYTF.

This clone was detected only a few times. In DNA form, the CDR3 reads TGTGCCAGCATGGGACTAGGAGGTGGCTACACCTTC. Protein: CASMGLGGGYTF. The chain uses TRBV2 and TRBJ1-2; D is perhaps TRBD1 (5 bases). With 7 bases removed from V and 7 bases from J, the gap between germline ends came to 13 bases. The CDR3 spans 12 residues. Germline V gene lookup returns CDR1 SNHLY and CDR2 FYNNEI. The full variable domain, with the rest looked up from reference TRBV2 and TRBJ1-2, is EPEVTQTPSHQVTQMGQEVILRCVPISNHLYFYWYRQILGQKVEFLVSFYNNEISEKSEIFDDQFSVERPDGSNFTLKIRSTKLEDSAMYFCASMGLGGGYTFGSGTRLTVV.

The rearrangement joins TRBV2 to TRBJ2-1; 7 bases agree with TRBD2. The CDR3 spans 13 residues. Germline lookup yields CDR1 SNHLY and CDR2 FYNNEI. The V segment lost 7 bases and the J segment 8 bases; nucleotides outside the gene matches: 8. CDR3 nucleotide sequence: TGTGCCAGCAAGTGGGAGGGCCAACATGAGCAGTTCTTC. Translating gives CASKWEGQHEQFF. The whole variable domain, remainder taken from reference TRBV2 and TRBJ2-1, is EPEVTQTPSHQVTQMGQEVILRCVPISNHLYFYWYRQILGQKVEFLVSFYNNEISEKSEIFDDQFSVERPDGSNFTLKIRSTKLEDSAMYFCASKWEGQHEQFFGPGTRLTVL.

This clone showed up many times. The chain couples TRBV5-1 to TRBJ1-4; the match to TRBD1 covers 7 bases. This CDR3 is 16 amino acids long. The V and J ends lost 2 bases and 8 bases, in that order; junction bases with no gene match: 12. The V gene's germline CDR1 is SGHRS and CDR2 YFSETQ. The CDR3 coding sequence is TGCGCCAGCAGCTTAAGGGACAGCCTCCCATTCGAAAAACTGTTTTTT. It is translated as CASSLRDSLPFEKLFF.

The J gene is TRBJ2-7, the V gene TRBV10-1; 8 bases are a match to TRBD2. The CDR3 is 14 amino acids. Germline values: CDR1 WNHNN, CDR2 SYGVQD (reference sequence). V gave up 5 bases and J gave up 2 bases; unmatched junction bases: 5. The CDR3 region has the DNA TGCGCCAGCAGTCTCAGCGGGGGAACCTACGAGCAGTACTTC. Translated: CASSLSGGTYEQYF.

The V call is TRBV19, the J call TRBJ2-3, with TRBD2 matching over 8 bases. CDR3 size: 16 residues. The junction had 9 bases not matched to a gene; V was cut back by 5 bases and J by 2 bases. Germline CDR1 LNHDA, CDR2 SQIVND (reference sequence). The CDR3 region is CASSGERGRDTDTQYF. The DNA for the CDR3 is TGTGCCAGTAGTGGCGAGCGGGGGAGAGACACAGATACGCAGTATTTT.

This chain uses TRBV10-2 with TRBJ1-1; D is perhaps TRBD1 (6 bases). Germline CDR1 is WSHSY and CDR2 is SAAADI. The ends were cut back, 8 bases at V and 2 bases at J, with 18 bases in the middle. This CDR3 spans 15 amino acids. CDR3 DNA sequence: TGCGCCAGCCGACCGTCCGGACAGATAAACACTGAAGCTTTCTTT. Protein sequence: CASRPSGQINTEAFF.

The J gene is TRBJ2-7, the V gene TRBV9; no reliable D call. The V gene's germline CDR1 is SGDLS and CDR2 YYNGEE. Between the trimmed V and J ends, which lost 4 bases and 3 bases, there was a span of 8 bases. The CDR3 totals 12 residues. DNA of the CDR3: TGTGCCAGCAGCCCCGGCTTCTACGAGCAGTACTTC. This codes for CASSPGFYEQYF.

The V gene is TRBV19, the J gene TRBJ2-3; D is tentatively TRBD1 or TRBD2 (5 bases each). This CDR3 is built from 14 residues. Between the trimmed V and J ends, which lost 8 bases and 0 bases, there was a span of 12 bases. Germline V gene lookup returns CDR1 LNHDA and CDR2 SQIVND (reference sequence). The CDR3 here is CASGQGPSTDTQYF. DNA of the CDR3: TGTGCCAGTGGCCAGGGACCTAGCACAGATACGCAGTATTTT.

The V gene is TRBV5-1, the J gene TRBJ2-7, with D tentatively TRBD2 (6 bases). This CDR3 region has 12 residues. Trimming left V 7 bases short and J 3 bases short, with 11 bases between. CDR1 is SGHRS and CDR2 is YFSETQ in the germline V gene. DNA of the CDR3: TGCGCCAGCCGGGAGACTGGCTACGAGCAGTACTTC. It is translated as CASRETGYEQYF.

This sequence joins TRBV10-3 and TRBJ1-5; no firm D call. Trimming pared 9 bases from V and 1 base from J, leaving 7 bases between. Germline V gene sequence: CDR1 ENHRY, CDR2 SYGVKD. The CDR3 length is 12 residues. DNA of the CDR3: TGTGCCATTCAAGGGAGCAATCAGCCCCAGCATTTT. Protein: CAIQGSNQPQHF.

The rearrangement links TRBV6-1 to TRBJ2-7; D is perhaps TRBD2 (6 bases). Germline V CDR1 and CDR2: MNHNS, SASEGT. CDR3 size: 12 residues. Trimming left V 9 bases short and J 6 bases short, with 15 bases between. Here the CDR3 reads CASREFRGEQYF. In DNA, the CDR3 is TGTGCCAGTCGGGAGTTCCGTGGCGAGCAGTACTTC.

The chain joins TRBV28 to TRBJ1-2; no clear D gene. The V gene's germline CDR1 is MDHEN and CDR2 SYDVKM. The CDR3 extends over 15 amino acids. V gave up 6 bases and J gave up 4 bases, with 18 bases separating them. CDR3 residues: CASSQSPDGSYGYTF. For the CDR3, the DNA is TGTGCCAGCAGCCAAAGTCCCGACGGAAGCTATGGCTACACCTTC.

CDR3 sequence reads: CASTSRQGRHQPQHF. The DNA of the CDR3 is TGTGCCAGCACCTCACGGCAGGGGCGTCATCAGCCCCAGCATTTT. The V and J genes are TRBV6-1 and TRBJ1-5; possible D gene TRBD1, 6 bases. Germline V lookup: CDR1 MNHNS, CDR2 SASEGT. V lost 7 bases, J lost 5 bases, and 18 bases lay in between. The CDR3 has 15 amino acids.

This clone has only one observation. The chain couples TRBV7-2 to TRBJ1-1; no clear D. CDR3 length: 12 amino acids. The V end was cut by 3 bases, the J end by 4 bases, with 6 bases between. Germline V gene data show CDR1 as SGHTA and CDR2 as FQGNSA. Here the CDR3 DNA reads TGTGCCAGCAGCTTTGCGGGCACTGAAGCTTTCTTT. It yields the protein CASSFAGTEAFF.

A single count supports this clone. The chain is built from TRBV18 and TRBJ1-5, with D possibly matching TRBD1 (6 bases). This CDR3 region has 16 residues. Germline loops: CDR1 KGHSH, CDR2 LQKENI. V dropped 4 bases and J dropped 5 bases, with 18 bases sitting between them. This CDR3 reads CASSRTQGARDQPQHF. The CDR3 DNA reads as TGTGCCAGCTCACGGACACAGGGCGCTAGGGATCAGCCCCAGCATTTT.

The chain recombines TRBV29-1 with TRBJ2-1; D not resolved. V shed 1 base and J shed 5 bases, with 15 bases lying between them. The CDR3 is made up of 15 amino acids. Germline CDR1 SQVTM, CDR2 ANQGSEA. In nucleotides, the CDR3 is TGCAGCGTTGAAGGGGCGGTAGTTCCGGACAATGAGCAGTTCTTC. Translation: CSVEGAVVPDNEQFF.